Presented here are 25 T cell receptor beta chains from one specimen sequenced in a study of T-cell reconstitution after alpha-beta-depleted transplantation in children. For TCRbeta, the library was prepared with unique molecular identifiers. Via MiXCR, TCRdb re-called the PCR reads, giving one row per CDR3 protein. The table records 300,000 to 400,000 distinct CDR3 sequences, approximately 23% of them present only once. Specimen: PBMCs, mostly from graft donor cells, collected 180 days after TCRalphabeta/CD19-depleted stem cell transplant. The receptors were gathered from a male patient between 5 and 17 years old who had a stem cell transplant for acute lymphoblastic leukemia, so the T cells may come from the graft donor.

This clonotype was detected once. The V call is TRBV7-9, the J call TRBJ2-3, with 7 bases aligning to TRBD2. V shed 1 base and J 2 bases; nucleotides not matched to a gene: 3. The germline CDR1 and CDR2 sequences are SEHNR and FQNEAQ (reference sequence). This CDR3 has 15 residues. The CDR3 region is CASSLEAGPTDTQYF. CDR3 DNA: TGTGCCAGCAGCTTAGAAGCGGGACCCACAGATACGCAGTATTTT. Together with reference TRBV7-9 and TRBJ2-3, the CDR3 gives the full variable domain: DTGVSQNPRHKITKRGQNVTFRCDPISEHNRLYWYRQTLGQGPEFLTYFQNEAQLEKSRLLSDRFSAERPKGSFSTLEIQRTEQGDSAMYLCASSLEAGPTDTQYFGPGTRLTVL.

The CDR3 DNA is TGTGCCAGCAGTTTAGCGACAGGACAAGAGACCCAGTACTTC. Encoded protein: CASSLATGQETQYF. This chain joins TRBV12-3 or TRBV12-4 and TRBJ2-5; D might be TRBD1 (6 bases). The CDR3 is made up of 14 amino acids. V was trimmed by 0 bases and J by 2 bases, leaving 7 bases between them.

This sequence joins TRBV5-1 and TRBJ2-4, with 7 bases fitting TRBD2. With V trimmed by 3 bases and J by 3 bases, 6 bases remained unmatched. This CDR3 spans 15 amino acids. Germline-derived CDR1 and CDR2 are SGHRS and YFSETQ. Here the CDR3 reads CASSWGGWGKNIQYF. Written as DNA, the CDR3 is TGCGCCAGCAGCTGGGGAGGGTGGGGCAAAAACATTCAGTACTTC.

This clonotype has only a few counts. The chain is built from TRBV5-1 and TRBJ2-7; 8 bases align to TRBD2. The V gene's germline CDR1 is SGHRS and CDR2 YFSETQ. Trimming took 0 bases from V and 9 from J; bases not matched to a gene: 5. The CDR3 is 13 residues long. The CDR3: CASSLEAGDPQYF. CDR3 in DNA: TGCGCCAGCAGCTTGGAAGCGGGAGACCCGCAGTACTTC.

For the CDR3, the DNA is TGTGCCAGCAGCCCTTTAGCGGGGACTGGCACAGATACGCAGTATTTT. Translated, it gives CASSPLAGTGTDTQYF. The chain is built from TRBV4-2 and TRBJ2-3; 8 bases fit TRBD2. V lost 4 bases, J lost 1 base, and 7 bases stayed unmatched. CDR1 is LGHNA and CDR2 is YNFKEQ in the germline V gene. The CDR3 extends over 16 amino acids.

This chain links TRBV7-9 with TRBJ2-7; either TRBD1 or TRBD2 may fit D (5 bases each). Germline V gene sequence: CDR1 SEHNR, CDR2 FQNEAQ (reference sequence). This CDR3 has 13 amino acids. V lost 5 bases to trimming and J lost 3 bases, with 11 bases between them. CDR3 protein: CASSIRDGYEQYF. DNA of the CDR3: TGTGCCAGCAGCATCCGGGACGGCTACGAGCAGTACTTC.

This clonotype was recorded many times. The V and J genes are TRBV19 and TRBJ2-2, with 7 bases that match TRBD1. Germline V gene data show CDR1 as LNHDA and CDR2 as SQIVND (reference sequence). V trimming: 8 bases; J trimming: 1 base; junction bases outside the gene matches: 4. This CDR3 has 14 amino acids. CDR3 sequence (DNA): TGTGCCAGTGCAACAGGGGAGAACACCGGGGAGCTGTTTTTT. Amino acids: CASATGENTGELFF.

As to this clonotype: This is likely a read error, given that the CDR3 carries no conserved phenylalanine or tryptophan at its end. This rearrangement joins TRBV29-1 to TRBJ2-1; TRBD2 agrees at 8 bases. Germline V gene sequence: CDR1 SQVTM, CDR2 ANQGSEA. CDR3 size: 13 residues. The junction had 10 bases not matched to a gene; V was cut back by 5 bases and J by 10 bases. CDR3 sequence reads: CSVKLAAGNEQFL. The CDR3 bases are TGCAGCGTTAAACTAGCGGCAGGGAACGAGCAGTTCCTC.

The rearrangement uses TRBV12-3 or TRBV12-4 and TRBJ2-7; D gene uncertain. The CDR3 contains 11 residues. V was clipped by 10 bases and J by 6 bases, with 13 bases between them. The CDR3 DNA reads TGTGCCACCGGAGCTATGGGCGAGCAGTACTTC. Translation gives CATGAMGEQYF.

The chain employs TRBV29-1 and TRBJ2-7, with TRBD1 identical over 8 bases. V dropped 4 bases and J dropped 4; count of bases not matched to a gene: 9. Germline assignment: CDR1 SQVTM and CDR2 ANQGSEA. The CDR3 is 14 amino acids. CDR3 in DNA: TGCAGCGTTGGTGGGACAGGTTTCCCTTACGAGCAGTACTTC. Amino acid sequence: CSVGGTGFPYEQYF.

CDR3 region: CASSFGPWNEQYF. Here the CDR3 DNA reads TGTGCCAGCAGTTTTGGACCTTGGAACGAGCAGTACTTC. V gene TRBV27 combines with J gene TRBJ2-7; no clear D gene. Trimming left V 3 bases short and J 5 bases short, with 11 bases between. The CDR3 runs to 13 residues. From germline, CDR1 is MNHEY and CDR2 SMNVEV (reference sequence).

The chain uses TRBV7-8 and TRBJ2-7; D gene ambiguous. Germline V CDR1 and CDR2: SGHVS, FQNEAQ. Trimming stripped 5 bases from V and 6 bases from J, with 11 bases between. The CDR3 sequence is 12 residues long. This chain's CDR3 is CASSPKTGEQYF. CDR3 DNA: TGTGCCAGCAGCCCGAAAACGGGCGAGCAGTACTTC.

Written as DNA, the CDR3 is TGTGCCAGCAGCTTCTCCACTCAAGAGACCCAGTACTTC. This codes for CASSFSTQETQYF. The chain employs TRBV7-9 and TRBJ2-5; no firm D call. V lost 3 bases and J lost 2, with 7 bases in between. From germline, CDR1 is SEHNR and CDR2 FQNEAQ (reference sequence). The CDR3 totals 13 residues.

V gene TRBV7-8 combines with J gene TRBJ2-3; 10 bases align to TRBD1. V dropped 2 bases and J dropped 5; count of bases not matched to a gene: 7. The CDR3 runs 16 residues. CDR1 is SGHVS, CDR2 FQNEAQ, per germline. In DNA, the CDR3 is TGTGCCAGCAGCTTAAGGGACAGGGGAGGAGGAGATACGCAGTATTTT. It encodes CASSLRDRGGGDTQYF.

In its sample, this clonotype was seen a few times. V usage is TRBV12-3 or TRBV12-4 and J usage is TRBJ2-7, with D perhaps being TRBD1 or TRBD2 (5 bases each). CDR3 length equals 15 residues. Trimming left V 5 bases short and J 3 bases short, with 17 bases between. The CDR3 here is CASSPGGGRGYEQYF. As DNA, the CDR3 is TGTGCCAGCAGTCCCGGTGGGGGTCGGGGCTACGAGCAGTACTTC.

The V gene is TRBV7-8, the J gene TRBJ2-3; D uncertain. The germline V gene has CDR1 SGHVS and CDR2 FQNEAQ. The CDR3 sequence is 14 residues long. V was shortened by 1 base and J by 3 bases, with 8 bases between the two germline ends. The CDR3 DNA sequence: TGTGCCAGCAGCTTAGGTGGGGAAACAGATACGCAGTATTTT. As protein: CASSLGGETDTQYF. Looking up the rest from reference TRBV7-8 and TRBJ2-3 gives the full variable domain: GAGVSQSPRYKVAKRGQDVALRCDPISGHVSLFWYQQALGQGPEFLTYFQNEAQLDKSGLPSDRFFAERPEGSVSTLKIQRTQQEDSAVYLCASSLGGETDTQYFGPGTRLTVL.

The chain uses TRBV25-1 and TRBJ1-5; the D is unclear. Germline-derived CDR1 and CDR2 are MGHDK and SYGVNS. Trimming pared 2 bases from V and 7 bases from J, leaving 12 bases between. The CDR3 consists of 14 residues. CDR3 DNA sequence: TGTGCCAGCAGTGAAGTCGGAGGAGGCCAGCCCCAGCATTTT. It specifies CASSEVGGGQPQHF. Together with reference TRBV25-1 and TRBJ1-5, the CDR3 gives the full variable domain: EADIYQTPRYLVIGTGKKITLECSQTMGHDKMYWYQQDPGMELHLIHYSYGVNSTEKGDLSSESTVSRIRTEHFPLTLESARPSHTSQYLCASSEVGGGQPQHFGDGTRLSIL.

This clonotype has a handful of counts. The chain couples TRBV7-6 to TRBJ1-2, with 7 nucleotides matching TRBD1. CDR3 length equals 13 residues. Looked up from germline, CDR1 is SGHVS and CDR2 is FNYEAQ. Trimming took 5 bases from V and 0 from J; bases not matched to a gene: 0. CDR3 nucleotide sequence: TGTGCCAGCAGCGACAGGGCTAACTATGGCTACACCTTC. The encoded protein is CASSDRANYGYTF.

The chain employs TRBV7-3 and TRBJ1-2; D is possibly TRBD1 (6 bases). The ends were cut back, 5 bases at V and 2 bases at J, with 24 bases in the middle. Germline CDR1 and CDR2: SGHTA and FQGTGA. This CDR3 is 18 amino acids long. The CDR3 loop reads CASSPKASRRDNNYGYTF. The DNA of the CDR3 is TGTGCCAGCAGCCCAAAGGCGTCCCGCCGGGACAACAACTATGGCTACACCTTC.

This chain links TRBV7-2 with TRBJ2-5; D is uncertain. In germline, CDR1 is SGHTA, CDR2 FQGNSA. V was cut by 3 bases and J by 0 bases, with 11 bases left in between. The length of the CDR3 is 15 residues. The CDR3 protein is CASSFPRWYQETQYF. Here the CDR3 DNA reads TGTGCCAGCAGCTTCCCGAGGTGGTACCAAGAGACCCAGTACTTC.

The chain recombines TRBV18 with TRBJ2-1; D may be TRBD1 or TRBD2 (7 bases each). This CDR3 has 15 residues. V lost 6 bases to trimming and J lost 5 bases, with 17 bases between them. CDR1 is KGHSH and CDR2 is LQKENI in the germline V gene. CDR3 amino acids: CASSIHRGGDNEQFF. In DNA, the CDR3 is TGTGCCAGCTCCATCCACAGGGGAGGGGACAATGAGCAGTTCTTC.

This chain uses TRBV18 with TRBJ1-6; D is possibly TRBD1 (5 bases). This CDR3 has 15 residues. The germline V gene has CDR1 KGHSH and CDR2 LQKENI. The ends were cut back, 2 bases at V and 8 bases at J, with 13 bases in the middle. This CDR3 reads CASSPSAGADSPLHF. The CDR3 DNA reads TGTGCCAGCTCACCATCCGCCGGGGCCGATTCACCCCTCCACTTT. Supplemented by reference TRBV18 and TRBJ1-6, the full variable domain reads NAGVMQNPRHLVRRRGQEARLRCSPMKGHSHVYWYRQLPEEGLKFMVYLQKENIIDESGMPKERFSAEFPKEGPSILRIQQVVRGDSAAYFCASSPSAGADSPLHFGNGTRLTVT.

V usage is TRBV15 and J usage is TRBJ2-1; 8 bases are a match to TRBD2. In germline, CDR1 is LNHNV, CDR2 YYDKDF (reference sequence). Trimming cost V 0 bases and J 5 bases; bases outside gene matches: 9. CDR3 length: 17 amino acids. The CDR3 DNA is TGTGCCACCAGCAGAGAGGGAATGAGCGGGAGCCACAATGAGCAGTTCTTC. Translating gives CATSREGMSGSHNEQFF.

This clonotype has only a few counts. CDR3 DNA: TGTGCCAGCAGCCCATCCGGGGTCCTAAACATTCAGTACTTC. It specifies CASSPSGVLNIQYF. The chain uses TRBV7-3 and TRBJ2-4; weak D call: TRBD2 (5 bases). V gave up 5 bases and J gave up 6 bases, with 14 bases separating them. CDR1 is SGHTA, CDR2 FQGTGA, per germline. The CDR3 is made up of 14 amino acids.

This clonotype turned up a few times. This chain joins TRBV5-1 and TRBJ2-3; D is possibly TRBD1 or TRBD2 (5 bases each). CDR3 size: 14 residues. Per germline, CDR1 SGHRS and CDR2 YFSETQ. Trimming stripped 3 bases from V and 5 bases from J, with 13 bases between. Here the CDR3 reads CASSSGPAGDTQYF. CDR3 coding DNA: TGCGCCAGCAGCTCGGGGCCGGCGGGAGATACGCAGTATTTT.